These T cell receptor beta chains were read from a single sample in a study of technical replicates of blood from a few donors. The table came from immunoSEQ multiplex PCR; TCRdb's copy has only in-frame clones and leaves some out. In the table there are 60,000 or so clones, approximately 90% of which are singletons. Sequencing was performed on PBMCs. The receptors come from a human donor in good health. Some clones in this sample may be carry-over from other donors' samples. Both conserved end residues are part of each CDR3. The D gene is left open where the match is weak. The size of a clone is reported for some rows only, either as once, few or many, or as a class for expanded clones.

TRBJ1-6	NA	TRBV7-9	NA	TGTGCCAGCAGCCACTCCGATGGTACCCTCCACTTT	CASSHSDGTLHF
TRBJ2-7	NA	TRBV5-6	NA	TGTGCCAGCAGCTCCGGGCCCTCAGGGTATTACGAGCAGTACTTC	CASSSGPSGYYEQYF
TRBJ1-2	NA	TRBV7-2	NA	TGTGCCAGCAGCTTCCCCACTCAGGGCCGCTATGGCTACACCTTC	CASSFPTQGRYGYTF
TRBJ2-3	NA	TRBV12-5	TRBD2	TGTGCTAGTGGTTTGGTTATGATAGCGGGGGGCCGGAGAGATACGCAGTATTTT	CASGLVMIAGGRRDTQYF
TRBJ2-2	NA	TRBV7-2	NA	TGTGCCAGCAGCTCTCGGGGAAACACCGGGGAGCTGTTTTTT	CASSSRGNTGELFF
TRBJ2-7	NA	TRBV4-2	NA	TGTGCCAGCAGCCAAGAGGCACTAGCCTACGAGCAGTACTTC	CASSQEALAYEQYF
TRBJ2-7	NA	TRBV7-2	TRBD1	TGTGCCAGCAGCTTAGAGGGGGCGGGCGAGCAGTACTTC	CASSLEGAGEQYF
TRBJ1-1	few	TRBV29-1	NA	TGCTATGGGTATGGGGGGGAAGGCACTGAAGCTTTCTTT	CYGYGGEGTEAFF
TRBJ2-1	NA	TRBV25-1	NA	TGTGCCAGCAGTGGGGGTTCAGGGGTCCTTGATGAGCAGTTCTTC	CASSGGSGVLDEQFF
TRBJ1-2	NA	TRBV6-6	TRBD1	TGTGCCAGCAGTTACTCTAGCCCAGACAGGGCCTATGGCTACACCTTC	CASSYSSPDRAYGYTF
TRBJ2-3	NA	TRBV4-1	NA	TGCGCCAGCAGCCACCTCGGGAATACGCAGTATTTT	CASSHLGNTQYF
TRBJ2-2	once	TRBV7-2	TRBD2	TGTGCCAGCAGCTTAGCGGCGGGGCGGGGGACCGGGGAGCTGTTTTTT	CASSLAAGRGTGELFF
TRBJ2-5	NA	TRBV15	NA	TGTGCCACCAGCAGAGACGGGACTGCCCAAGAGACCCAGTACTTC	CATSRDGTAQETQYF
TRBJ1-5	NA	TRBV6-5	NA	TGTGCCAGCAGACGACAAGCCTTTAGCAATCAGCCCCAGCATTTT	CASRRQAFSNQPQHF
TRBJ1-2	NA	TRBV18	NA	TGTGCCAGCTCACCCAGTGAAACTAACTATGGCTACACCTTC	CASSPSETNYGYTF
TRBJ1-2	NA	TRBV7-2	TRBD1	TGTGCCAGCAGCTTAAAGGGGGCGACAAACTATGGCTACACCTTC	CASSLKGATNYGYTF
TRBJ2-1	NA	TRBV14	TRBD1	TGTGCCAGCAGCTTTGACAGGGAAGGCAATGAGCAGTTCTTC	CASSFDREGNEQFF
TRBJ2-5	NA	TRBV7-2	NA	TGTGCCAGCAGCTTAGCCGTAGGGAGGGGGGAGACCCAGTACTTC	CASSLAVGRGETQYF
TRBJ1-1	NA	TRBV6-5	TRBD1	TGTGCCAGCAGTACACGACAGGGTGTTACTGAAGCTTTCTTT	CASSTRQGVTEAFF
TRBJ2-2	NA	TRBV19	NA	TGTGCCAGTACGGGATGGGCCGGGGAGCTGTTTTTT	CASTGWAGELFF
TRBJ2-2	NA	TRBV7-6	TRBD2	TGTGCCAGTAGTAGCGGGACAAACACCGGGGAGCTGTTTTTT	CASSSGTNTGELFF
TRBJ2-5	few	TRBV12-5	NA	TGTGCTAGTGGTTTGCCACAGGGAACTCAGTACTTC	CASGLPQGTQYF
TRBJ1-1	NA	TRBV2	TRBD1	TGTGCCAGCAGATTGATGGGACAGAGGAACACTGAAGCTTTCTTT	CASRLMGQRNTEAFF
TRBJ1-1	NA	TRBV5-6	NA	TGTGCCAGCAGCTTCCGGGGTAGCACTGAAGCTTTCTTT	CASSFRGSTEAFF
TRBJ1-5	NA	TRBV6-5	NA	TGTGCCAGCAGTTACTCGAGGGGGATGGGGCAGCCCCAGCATTTT	CASSYSRGMGQPQHF
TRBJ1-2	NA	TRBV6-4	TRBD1	TGTGCCAGCCGCAACAGGGGAATGGATGGCTACACCTTC	CASRNRGMDGYTF
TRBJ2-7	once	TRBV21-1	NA	TGTGCCAGCAATCAGGGGGACAGGGGGCAGGATGACGAGCAGTACTTC	CASNQGDRGQDDEQYF
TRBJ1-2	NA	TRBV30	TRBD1	TGTGCCTGGGCAAGGACAGGTGCCGGCTACACCTTC	CAWARTGAGYTF
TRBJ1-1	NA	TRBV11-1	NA	TGTGCCAGCAGCTTAGAACAGTTCACTGAAGCTTTCTTT	CASSLEQFTEAFF
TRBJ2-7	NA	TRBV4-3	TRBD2	TGCGCCAGCAGCCAAGACTTGGCAGCGGGGGATGAGCAGTACTTC	CASSQDLAAGDEQYF
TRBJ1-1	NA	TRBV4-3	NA	TGCGCCAGCAGCCAAGGTTATTTTGAAGGGGTTCTCATGAACACTGAAGCTTTCTTT	CASSQGYFEGVLMNTEAFF
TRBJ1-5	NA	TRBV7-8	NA	TGTGCCAGCAGCTTAGGGGGCCGGAATGGCAATCAGCCCCAGCATTTT	CASSLGGRNGNQPQHF
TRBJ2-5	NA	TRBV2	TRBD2	TGTGCCAGCAGTTCAGCGGGAGTGCTAGAGACCCAGTACTTC	CASSSAGVLETQYF
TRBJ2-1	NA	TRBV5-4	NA	TGTGCCAGCAGCTTCGGGGGAGAGAGGCTGATTTCCTACAATGAGCAGTTCTTC	CASSFGGERLISYNEQFF
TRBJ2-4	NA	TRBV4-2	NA	TGTGCCAGCAGGGGGCGGGATGGGATTCAGTACTTC	CASRGRDGIQYF
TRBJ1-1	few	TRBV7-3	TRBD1	TGTGCCAGCAGCCTGGACAGGGAGAACACTGAAGCTTTCTTT	CASSLDRENTEAFF
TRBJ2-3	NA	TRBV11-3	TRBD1	TGTGCCAGCAGCTCTCGACAGGGCCTCACAGATACGCAGTATTTT	CASSSRQGLTDTQYF
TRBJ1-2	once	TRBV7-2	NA	TGTGCCAGCAGCTTACGGACAGCTACTAACTATGGCTACACCTTC	CASSLRTATNYGYTF
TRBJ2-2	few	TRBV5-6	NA	TGTGCCAGCAACTTACTTCGGAACACCGGGGAGCTGTTTTTT	CASNLLRNTGELFF
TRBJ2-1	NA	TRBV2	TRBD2	TGTGCCAGCAGTGGGGGACTAGGAGTGAATGAGCAGTTCTTC	CASSGGLGVNEQFF
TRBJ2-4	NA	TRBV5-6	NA	TGTGCCAGCAGCTTGTCGGGGGAAGGCAAAAACATTCAGTACTTC	CASSLSGEGKNIQYF
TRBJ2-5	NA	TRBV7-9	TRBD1	TGTGCCAGCAGCTACGGACAGGGCACGGAGGCCCAGTACTTC	CASSYGQGTEAQYF
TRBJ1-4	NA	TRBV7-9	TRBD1	TGTGCCAGCAGCCACCGACAGGGGTACAATGAAAAACTGTTTTTT	CASSHRQGYNEKLFF
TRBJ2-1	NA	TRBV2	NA	TGTGCCAGCAGCGACTGGCAGGGGAATGAGCAGTTCTTC	CASSDWQGNEQFF
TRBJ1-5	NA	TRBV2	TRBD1	TGTGCCAGCGGCCGGGACAGCGGTTTGGATCAGCCCCAGCATTTT	CASGRDSGLDQPQHF
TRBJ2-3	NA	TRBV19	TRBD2	TGTGCCAGTAGTATAGATCACGGTAGCGGGAGTGGAAGCACAGATACGCAGTATTTT	CASSIDHGSGSGSTDTQYF
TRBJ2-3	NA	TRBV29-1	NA	TGCAGCGTAGCGGGTAGCACAGATACGCAGTATTTT	CSVAGSTDTQYF
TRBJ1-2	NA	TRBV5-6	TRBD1	TGTGCCAGCAGCTCCCGGGCAGGGGGCACCTATGGCTACACCTTC	CASSSRAGGTYGYTF
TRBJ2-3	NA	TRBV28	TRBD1	TGTGCCAGCAGTTTATTAACAGGGGCGTACGCAGATACGCAGTATTTT	CASSLLTGAYADTQYF
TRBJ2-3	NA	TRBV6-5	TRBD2	TGTGCCAGCAGTTACGGTGCGGGGGACAGCACAGATACGCAGTATTTT	CASSYGAGDSTDTQYF
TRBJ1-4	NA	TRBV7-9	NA	TGTGCCAGCAGCTCACGGCAGGATAATGAAAAACTGTTTTTT	CASSSRQDNEKLFF
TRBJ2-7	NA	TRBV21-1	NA	TGTGCCAGCAGCAAAGAAGACAGGCCCAACTACGAGCAGTACTTC	CASSKEDRPNYEQYF
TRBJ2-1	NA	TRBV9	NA	TGTGCCAGCAGCGTAGACGCAGGATACAATGAGCAGTTCTTC	CASSVDAGYNEQFF
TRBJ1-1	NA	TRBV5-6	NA	TGTGCCAGCAGCTTGTACGGACACGCTTCGGGGAACACTGAAGCTTTCTTT	CASSLYGHASGNTEAFF